This TCR beta chain was profiled in a study of blood T cell repertoires in COVID-19. From germline, CDR1 is SGDLS and CDR2 YYNGEE. The V and J ends lost 0 bases and 1 base respectively, with 20 bases between them. The length of the CDR3 is 18 residues. Repertoires were generated with immunoSEQ multiplex PCR, while TCRdb's copy carries only in-frame clones and drops some. The repertoire holds roughly 150,000 clones, with roughly nine tenths as singletons. This rearrangement joins TRBV9 to TRBJ2-7; D is perhaps TRBD2 (5 bases). The sequence was obtained from a woman in her seventies with acute or convalescent COVID-19. The specimen sequenced was peripheral blood. CDR3 nucleotide sequence: TGTGCCAGCAGCGTAGGAGTGTCGGGGAATAGGTTGTCCTACGAGCAGTACTTC. It translates to CASSVGVSGNRLSYEQYF. Filled out from reference TRBV9 and TRBJ2-7, the complete variable domain reads DSGVTQTPKHLITATGQRVTLRCSPRSGDLSVYWYQQSLDQGLQFLIQYYNGEERAKGNILERFSAQQFPDLHSELNLSSLELGDSALYFCASSVGVSGNRLSYEQYFGPGTRLTVT.